This entry lists 17 T cell receptor beta chains sequenced from one sample in a study of T-cell memory formation after mild COVID-19. Using its own MiXCR run on the 5' RACE reads, TCRdb lists one record per CDR3 protein. This table has hundreds of thousands of distinct CDR3 sequences, 15% to 20% appearing once. The material sequenced was PBMCs or a T cell subset sorted from them (not recorded which). All receptors come from an adult woman who had mild COVID-19 (a few samples of this study predate the infection). Cell type and time point are not known.

The chain uses TRBV19 and TRBJ1-1, with 11 bases aligning to TRBD1. J was trimmed by 4 bases and V by 10 bases; bases with no gene match: 5. Germline V lookup: CDR1 LNHDA, CDR2 SQIVND (reference sequence). The length of the CDR3 is 13 residues. The CDR3 sequence: CATRDRGGTEAFF. The CDR3 DNA reads as TGTGCCACCCGGGACAGGGGGGGCACTGAAGCTTTCTTT. Full variable domain (remainder filled in from reference TRBV19 and TRBJ1-1): DGGITQSPKYLFRKEGQNVTLSCEQNLNHDAMYWYRQDPGQGLRLIYYSQIVNDFQKGDIAEGYSVSREKKESFPLTVTSAQKNPTAFYLCATRDRGGTEAFFGQGTRLTVV.

The CDR3 DNA sequence: TGTGCCAGCAGCTTGGCAGCGTCGGGCTACGAGCAGTACTTC. Translating it yields CASSLAASGYEQYF. V is TRBV5-6 and J is TRBJ2-7, with D unclear. CDR3 length: 14 residues. The V end lost 0 bases, the J end lost 3 bases, and 10 bases lay between the germline ends. Germline V lookup: CDR1 SGHDT, CDR2 YYEEEE.

This clonotype was detected only a few times. The chain couples TRBV5-1 to TRBJ1-1, with 11 bases matching TRBD1. Per germline, CDR1 SGHRS and CDR2 YFSETQ. The CDR3 extends over 15 amino acids. V was clipped by 4 bases and J by 3 bases; unmatched bases: 5. CDR3 sequence reads: CASSIGTGGDTEAFF. The CDR3 DNA reads TGCGCCAGCAGCATTGGGACAGGGGGAGACACTGAAGCTTTCTTT.

This clonotype counts as medium-sized. The chain is built from TRBV3-1 and TRBJ2-2; 9 bases are a match to TRBD1. Germline V gives CDR1 LGHDT, CDR2 YNNKEL (reference sequence). V lost 4 bases to trimming and J lost 3 bases; unmatched junction nucleotides: 3. The CDR3 is 15 residues long. The DNA for the CDR3 is TGTGCCAGCAGCCCCCGGACAGGGGACACCGGGGAGCTGTTTTTT. Its protein is CASSPRTGDTGELFF. The full variable domain, completed using reference TRBV3-1 and TRBJ2-2, is DTAVSQTPKYLVTQMGNDKSIKCEQNLGHDTMYWYKQDSKKFLKIMFSYNNKELIINETVPNRFSPKSPDKAHLNLHINSLELGDSAVYFCASSPRTGDTGELFFGEGSRLTVL.

The genes are TRBV3-1 and TRBJ1-1; no definite D call. Trimming removed 3 bases from V and 10 bases from J, with 9 bases in between. Germline V gene lookup returns CDR1 LGHDT and CDR2 YNNKEL (reference sequence). The CDR3 length is 11 residues. CDR3 coding DNA: TGTGCCAGCAGCCAGCCGGGGAGAGCTTTCTTT. Its protein is CASSQPGRAFF. Using reference TRBV3-1 and TRBJ1-1 for the parts outside the CDR3, the full variable domain is DTAVSQTPKYLVTQMGNDKSIKCEQNLGHDTMYWYKQDSKKFLKIMFSYNNKELIINETVPNRFSPKSPDKAHLNLHINSLELGDSAVYFCASSQPGRAFFGQGTRLTVV.

This clonotype appeared a few times. This sequence joins TRBV7-9 and TRBJ1-2; D is undetermined. CDR1 is SEHNR and CDR2 is FQNEAQ in the germline V gene (reference sequence). CDR3 length: 13 amino acids. V gave up 4 bases and J gave up 0 bases, with 6 bases separating them. The CDR3: CASSSRTNYGYTF. In DNA, the CDR3 is TGTGCCAGCAGCTCTAGGACTAACTATGGCTACACCTTC.

This clonotype was observed a few times. The V call is TRBV4-1, the J call TRBJ1-2; 10 positions match TRBD1. After removal of 0 bases from V and 0 bases from J, the junction contained 10 bases not matched to a gene. Germline V gives CDR1 MGHRA, CDR2 YSYEKL. The CDR3 consists of 19 residues. The CDR3 sequence: CASSQERVGQGHPNYGYTF. The DNA of the CDR3 is TGCGCCAGCAGCCAAGAACGTGTGGGACAGGGGCATCCTAACTATGGCTACACCTTC.

This chain links TRBV7-6 with TRBJ2-2; 7 nucleotides line up with TRBD2. This CDR3 is built from 20 residues. Germline CDR1 and CDR2: SGHVS and FNYEAQ. The junction had 19 bases not matched to a gene; V was cut back by 1 base and J by 5 bases. CDR3 protein: CASSLVPQLAPFGKTGELFF. For the CDR3, the DNA is TGTGCCAGCAGCTTAGTCCCCCAACTAGCGCCATTTGGGAAAACCGGGGAGCTGTTTTTT.

V gene TRBV29-1 combines with J gene TRBJ2-1; D gene unclear. The germline V gene encodes CDR1 SQVTM and CDR2 ANQGSEA. The CDR3 is 11 amino acids. V was trimmed by 2 bases and J by 10 bases, leaving 9 bases between them. In nucleotides, the CDR3 is TGCAGCGTTGAACCCCCGTACGAGCAGTTCTTC. It codes for CSVEPPYEQFF.

The rearrangement links TRBV3-1 to TRBJ1-6, with TRBD1 matching 7 bases. CDR1 is LGHDT, CDR2 YNNKEL, per germline (reference sequence). The V gene end was trimmed by 4 bases and the J gene end by 6 bases; junction bases not matched to a gene: 6. CDR3 length equals 15 residues. CDR3 amino acids: CASSLVGQRNSPLHF. As DNA, the CDR3 is TGTGCCAGCAGCCTAGTGGGACAGCGTAATTCACCCCTCCACTTT.

This clonotype was counted a few times. This rearrangement joins TRBV12-3 or TRBV12-4 to TRBJ2-1; D is possibly TRBD2 (5 bases). Trimming took off 7 bases at V and 3 bases at J, with 13 bases between the two ends. The CDR3 loop spans 14 amino acids. The CDR3 nucleotides read TGTGCCAGCACTTCTGGGGAGCACTACAATGAGCAGTTCTTC. Its translation is CASTSGEHYNEQFF.

The rearrangement joins TRBV3-1 to TRBJ1-2; D is uncertain. Germline values: CDR1 LGHDT, CDR2 YNNKEL (reference sequence). V was clipped by 4 bases and J by 7 bases, with 13 bases between them. The CDR3 loop spans 13 amino acids. The DNA of the CDR3 is TGTGCCAGCAGCCTCCAGCTGGCTTCTGGCTACACCTTC. This gives the protein CASSLQLASGYTF.

This clonotype appeared a few times. The genes are TRBV6-5 and TRBJ1-5; TRBD1 agrees at 7 bases. J lost 4 bases, V lost 6 bases, and 6 bases had no gene match. In germline, CDR1 is MNHEY, CDR2 SVGAGI. The CDR3 runs 14 residues. The CDR3 DNA reads as TGTGCCAGCAGAACCGGGACAGTAAATCAGCCCCAGCATTTT. Its translation is CASRTGTVNQPQHF.

The J gene is TRBJ1-1, the V gene TRBV10-3; maybe TRBD1 (5 bases). CDR1 ENHRY and CDR2 SYGVKD come from the germline V gene. Between the trimmed V and J ends, which lost 1 base and 1 base, there was a span of 13 bases. The CDR3 has 16 residues. The CDR3 DNA reads as TGTGCCATCAGTGAGTTTGGGGGTGAAACGAACACTGAAGCTTTCTTT. Translation: CAISEFGGETNTEAFF.

The chain couples TRBV3-1 to TRBJ1-2; maybe TRBD1 (5 bases). CDR3 length: 14 residues. The germline gives CDR1 LGHDT, CDR2 YNNKEL (reference sequence). V lost 3 bases to trimming and J lost 8 bases, with 16 bases between them. CDR3 DNA sequence: TGTGCCAGCAGCCAGTCTAGTAAGGGGCCGGGCTACACCTTC. Its protein is CASSQSSKGPGYTF. Complete variable domain (other parts from reference TRBV3-1 and TRBJ1-2): DTAVSQTPKYLVTQMGNDKSIKCEQNLGHDTMYWYKQDSKKFLKIMFSYNNKELIINETVPNRFSPKSPDKAHLNLHINSLELGDSAVYFCASSQSSKGPGYTFGSGTRLTVV.

Of note for this clonotype: Likely a read error: the CDR3 ends without its conserved phenylalanine or tryptophan. V and J are TRBV28 and TRBJ2-7, with D tentatively TRBD1 (6 bases). There are 14 residues in the CDR3. Trimming cost V 5 bases and J 4 bases, with 15 bases left between them. The germline V gene has CDR1 MDHEN and CDR2 SYDVKM. The CDR3 bases are TGTGCCAGCAGTGGCAGGGGTGGAGGATACGAGCAGTACTTA. Protein: CASSGRGGGYEQYL.

This chain links TRBV6-4 with TRBJ2-1; 11 bases align to TRBD2. Germline V gene data show CDR1 as MRHNA and CDR2 as SNTAGT. Losses at the gene ends were 3 bases for V and 7 bases for J; bases not matched to a gene: 5. The CDR3 sequence is 15 residues long. Written as DNA, the CDR3 is TGTGCCAGCAGTGATAGCGGGGGGGCTCGGAATGAGCAGTTCTTC. Its translation is CASSDSGGARNEQFF.